This T cell receptor beta chain was found in a study of beta chain features in type 1 diabetes. All of the isolated RNA was reverse transcribed, so expressed TCRB transcripts were sequenced. Clones were sequenced by immunoSEQ multiplex PCR, and TCRdb holds only the in-frame ones, with some missing. In the table there are about 160,000 clones, roughly 10% of which are singletons. Overall study results and limits: When Type 1 diabetes patients were examined, their TCRB CDR3s proved moderately but significantly shorter in all four CD4+ subsets.

In germline, CDR1 is ENHRY, CDR2 SYGVKD. With V trimmed by 2 bases and J by 4 bases, 5 bases remained unmatched. The CDR3 consists of 16 residues. One heparinised draw, averaging about 116 mL, was taken per donor. About this clone itself: No antigen is known for it.

The sequenced sample consisted of central memory CD4+ T cells from blood. The chain joins TRBV10-3 to TRBJ2-3, with 11 bases identical to TRBD2. The receptor was derived from a young woman with type 1 diabetes. The CDR3 nucleotides read TGTGCCATCAGTGAGACTAGCGGGAGTGGGGCAGATACGCAGTATTTT. It translates to CAISETSGSGADTQYF.